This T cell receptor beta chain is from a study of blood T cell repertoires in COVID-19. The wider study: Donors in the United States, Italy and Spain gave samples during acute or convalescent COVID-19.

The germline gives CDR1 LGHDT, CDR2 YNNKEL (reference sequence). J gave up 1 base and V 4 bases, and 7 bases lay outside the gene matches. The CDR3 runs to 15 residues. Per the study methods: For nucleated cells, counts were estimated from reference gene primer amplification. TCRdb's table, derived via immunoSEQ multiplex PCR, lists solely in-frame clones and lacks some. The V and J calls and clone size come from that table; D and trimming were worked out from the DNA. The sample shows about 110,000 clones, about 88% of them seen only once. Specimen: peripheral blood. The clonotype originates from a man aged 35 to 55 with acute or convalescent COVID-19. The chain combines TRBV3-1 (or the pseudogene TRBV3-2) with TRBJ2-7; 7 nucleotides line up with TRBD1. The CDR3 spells CASSRRQGPSYEQYF. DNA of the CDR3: TGTGCCAGCAGCCGACGACAGGGACCTTCCTACGAGCAGTACTTC.